Listed here is a single T cell receptor beta chain. The target antigen is unknown. The study recruited healthy Caucasian donors from Russia who were aged about 6 to 90. Per sample, no less than 5 micrograms of total RNA were extracted. Then a second PCR, running roughly 7 to 12 cycles, was carried out with a sample-barcoded 5' primer and a J-beta primer mix. Using its own MiXCR run on the 5' RACE reads, TCRdb lists one record per CDR3 protein. The sample carries around 1,500,000 distinct CDR3 sequences, 40% to 50% recorded once. The sample comes from a study of blood T cells in healthy people across ages. Study-level results: There was no known CMV status for donors, so expanded clonotype changes were possibly confounded.

The CDR3 loop spans 14 amino acids. V shed 3 bases, J shed 3 bases, and the junction held 4 bases outside the gene matches. CDR1 and CDR2 from the germline V gene are DFQATT and SNEGSKA (reference sequence). The clonotype was recovered from a woman under 30 in good health. The chain employs TRBV20-1 and TRBJ2-7; 11 bases match TRBD1. Source material: blood. The CDR3 loop reads CSASRGTGGYEQYF. CDR3 coding DNA: TGCAGTGCTAGCCGCGGGACAGGGGGCTACGAGCAGTACTTC.